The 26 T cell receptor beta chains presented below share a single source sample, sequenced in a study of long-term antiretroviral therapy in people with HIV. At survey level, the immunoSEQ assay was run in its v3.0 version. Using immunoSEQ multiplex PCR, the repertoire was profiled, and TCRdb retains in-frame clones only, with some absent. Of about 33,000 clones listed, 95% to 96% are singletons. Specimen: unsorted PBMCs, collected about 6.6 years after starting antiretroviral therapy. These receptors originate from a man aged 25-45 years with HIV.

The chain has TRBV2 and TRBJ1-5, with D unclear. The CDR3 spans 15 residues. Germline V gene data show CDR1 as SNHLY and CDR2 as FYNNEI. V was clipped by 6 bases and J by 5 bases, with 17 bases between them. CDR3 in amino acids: CASRRTSWSDQPQHF. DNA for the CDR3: TGTGCCAGCAGAAGGACGTCTTGGAGCGATCAGCCCCAGCATTTT.

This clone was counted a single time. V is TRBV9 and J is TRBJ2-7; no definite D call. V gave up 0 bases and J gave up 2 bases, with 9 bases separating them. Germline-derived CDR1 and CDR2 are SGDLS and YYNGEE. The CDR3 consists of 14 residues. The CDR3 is CASSVDVPAYEQYF. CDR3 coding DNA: TGTGCCAGCAGCGTAGACGTTCCAGCCTACGAGCAGTACTTC.

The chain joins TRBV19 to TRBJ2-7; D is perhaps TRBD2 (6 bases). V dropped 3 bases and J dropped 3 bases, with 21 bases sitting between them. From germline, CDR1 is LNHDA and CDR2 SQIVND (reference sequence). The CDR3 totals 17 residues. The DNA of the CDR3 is TGTGCCAGTAGTATTAAGGGACTCCCCCATACTTTCTACGAGCAGTACTTC. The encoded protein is CASSIKGLPHTFYEQYF.

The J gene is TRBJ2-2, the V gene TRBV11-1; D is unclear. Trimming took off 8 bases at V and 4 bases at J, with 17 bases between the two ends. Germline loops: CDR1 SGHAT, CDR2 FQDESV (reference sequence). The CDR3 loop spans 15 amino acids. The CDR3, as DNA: TGTGCCAGCCCTATCCCCAGTTGGGGCACCGGGGAGCTGTTTTTT. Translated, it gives CASPIPSWGTGELFF. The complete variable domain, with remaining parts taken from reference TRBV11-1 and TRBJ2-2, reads EAEVAQSPRYKITEKSQAVAFWCDPISGHATLYWYRQILGQGPELLVQFQDESVVDDSQLPKDRFSAERLKGVDSTLKIQPAELGDSAMYLCASPIPSWGTGELFFGEGSRLTVL.

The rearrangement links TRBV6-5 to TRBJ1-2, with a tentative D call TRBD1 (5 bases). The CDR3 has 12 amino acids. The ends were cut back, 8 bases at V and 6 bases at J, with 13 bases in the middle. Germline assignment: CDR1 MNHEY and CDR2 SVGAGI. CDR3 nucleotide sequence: TGTGCCAGCCGTCGAGGGGTAGATGGCTACACCTTC. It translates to CASRRGVDGYTF.

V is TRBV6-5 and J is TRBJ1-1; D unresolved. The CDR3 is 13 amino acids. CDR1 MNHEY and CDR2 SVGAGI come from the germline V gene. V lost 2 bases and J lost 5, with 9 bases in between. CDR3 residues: CASSYEGGTEAFF. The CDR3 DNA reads TGTGCCAGCAGTTACGAGGGAGGGACTGAAGCTTTCTTT.

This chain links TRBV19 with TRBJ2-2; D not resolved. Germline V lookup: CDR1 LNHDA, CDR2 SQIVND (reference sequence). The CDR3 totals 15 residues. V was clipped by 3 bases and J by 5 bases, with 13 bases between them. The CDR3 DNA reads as TGTGCCAGTAGTATTGGCACAGCGATAACCGGGGAGCTGTTTTTT. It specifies CASSIGTAITGELFF.

The CDR3 DNA is TGTGCCAGTAGCCCCAAGGGGACTAGCGGCACAGATACGCAGTATTTT. It encodes CASSPKGTSGTDTQYF. The V and J genes are TRBV19 and TRBJ2-3; 10 nucleotides agree with TRBD2. The CDR3 extends over 16 amino acids. V shed 6 bases, J shed 1 base, and the junction held 7 bases outside the gene matches. Germline V gene sequence: CDR1 LNHDA, CDR2 SQIVND (reference sequence).

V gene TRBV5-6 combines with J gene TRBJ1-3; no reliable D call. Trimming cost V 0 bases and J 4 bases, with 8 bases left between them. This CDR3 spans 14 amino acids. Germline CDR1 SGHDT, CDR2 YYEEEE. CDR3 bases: TGTGCCAGCAGCTTGGGCGGGGAGGGAAACACCATATATTTT. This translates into CASSLGGEGNTIYF.

CDR3 sequence reads: CASSEDTGSTEAFF. The CDR3 region has the DNA TGTGCCAGCAGCGAGGACACAGGGTCCACTGAAGCTTTCTTT. The chain combines TRBV9 with TRBJ1-1; TRBD1 might be the D (6 bases). Germline V gives CDR1 SGDLS, CDR2 YYNGEE. The ends were cut back, 3 bases at V and 4 bases at J, with 13 bases in the middle. This CDR3 has 14 residues.

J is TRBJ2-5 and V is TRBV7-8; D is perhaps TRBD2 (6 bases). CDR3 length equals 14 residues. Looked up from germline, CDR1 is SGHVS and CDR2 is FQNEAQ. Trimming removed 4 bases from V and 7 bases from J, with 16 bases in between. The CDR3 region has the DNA TGTGCCAGCAGCTGGAAAGGGGAGGTGGGGACCCAGTACTTC. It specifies CASSWKGEVGTQYF.

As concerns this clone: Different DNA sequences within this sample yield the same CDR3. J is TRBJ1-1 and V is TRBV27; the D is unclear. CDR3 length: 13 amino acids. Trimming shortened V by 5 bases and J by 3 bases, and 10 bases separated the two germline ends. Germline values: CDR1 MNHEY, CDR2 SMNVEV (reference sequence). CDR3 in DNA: TGTGCCAGCAGTCACGCGTGGGACACTGAAGCTTTCTTT. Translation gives CASSHAWDTEAFF.

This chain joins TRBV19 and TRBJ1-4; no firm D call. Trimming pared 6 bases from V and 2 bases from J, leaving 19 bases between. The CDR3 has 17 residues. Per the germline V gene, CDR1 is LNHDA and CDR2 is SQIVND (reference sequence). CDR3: CASSPKTPANTNEKLFF. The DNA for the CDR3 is TGTGCCAGTAGCCCCAAGACTCCAGCCAACACTAATGAAAAACTGTTTTTT.

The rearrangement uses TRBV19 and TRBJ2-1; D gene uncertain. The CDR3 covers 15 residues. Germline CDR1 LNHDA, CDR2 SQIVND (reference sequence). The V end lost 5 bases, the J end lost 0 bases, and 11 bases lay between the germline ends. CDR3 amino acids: CASSPGRSSYNEQFF. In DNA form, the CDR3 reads TGTGCCAGTAGTCCAGGCAGGAGCTCCTACAATGAGCAGTTCTTC.

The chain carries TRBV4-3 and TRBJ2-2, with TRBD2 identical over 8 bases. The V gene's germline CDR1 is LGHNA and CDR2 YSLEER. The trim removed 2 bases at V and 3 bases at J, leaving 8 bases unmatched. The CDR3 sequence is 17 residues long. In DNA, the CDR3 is TGCGCCAGCAGCCAAAACCCAGCGGGGGCTTACACCGGGGAGCTGTTTTTT. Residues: CASSQNPAGAYTGELFF.

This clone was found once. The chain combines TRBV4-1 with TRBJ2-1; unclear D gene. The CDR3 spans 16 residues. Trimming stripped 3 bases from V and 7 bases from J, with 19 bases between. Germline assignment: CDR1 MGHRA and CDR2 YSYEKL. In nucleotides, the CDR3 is TGCGCCAGCAGCCAGACCGGTGACGGACGTGAGAATGAGCAGTTCTTC. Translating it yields CASSQTGDGRENEQFF.

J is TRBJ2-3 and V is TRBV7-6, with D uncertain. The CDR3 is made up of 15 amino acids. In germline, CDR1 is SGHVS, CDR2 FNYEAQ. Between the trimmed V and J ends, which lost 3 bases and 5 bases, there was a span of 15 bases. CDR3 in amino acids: CASSFSRPLGDTQYF. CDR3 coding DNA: TGTGCCAGCAGCTTTTCACGGCCGCTGGGAGATACGCAGTATTTT.

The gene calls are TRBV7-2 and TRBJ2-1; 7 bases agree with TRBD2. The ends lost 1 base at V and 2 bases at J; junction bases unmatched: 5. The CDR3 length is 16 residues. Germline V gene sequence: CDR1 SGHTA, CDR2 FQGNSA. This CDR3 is CASSLVASGAYNEQFF. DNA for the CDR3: TGTGCCAGCAGCTTAGTGGCTAGCGGTGCCTACAATGAGCAGTTCTTC.

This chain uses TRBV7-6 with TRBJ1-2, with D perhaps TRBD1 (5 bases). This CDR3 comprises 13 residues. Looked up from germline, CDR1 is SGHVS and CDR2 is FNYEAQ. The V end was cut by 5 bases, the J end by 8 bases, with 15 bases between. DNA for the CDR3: TGTGCCAGCAGCCCTACCCGGGGGGAGGGCTACACCTTC. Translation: CASSPTRGEGYTF.

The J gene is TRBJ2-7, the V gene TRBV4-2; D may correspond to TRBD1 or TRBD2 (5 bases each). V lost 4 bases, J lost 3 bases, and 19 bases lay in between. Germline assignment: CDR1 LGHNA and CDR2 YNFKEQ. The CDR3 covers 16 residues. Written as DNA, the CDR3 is TGTGCCAGCAGCCTATCCCGAGGAGAGGGGCACTACGAGCAGTACTTC. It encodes CASSLSRGEGHYEQYF.

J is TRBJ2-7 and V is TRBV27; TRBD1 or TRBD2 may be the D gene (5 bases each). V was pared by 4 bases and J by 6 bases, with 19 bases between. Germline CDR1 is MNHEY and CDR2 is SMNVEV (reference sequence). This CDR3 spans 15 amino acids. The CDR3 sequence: CASSYPGDLPAEQYF. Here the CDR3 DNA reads TGTGCCAGCAGTTACCCCGGGGACCTTCCAGCCGAGCAGTACTTC.

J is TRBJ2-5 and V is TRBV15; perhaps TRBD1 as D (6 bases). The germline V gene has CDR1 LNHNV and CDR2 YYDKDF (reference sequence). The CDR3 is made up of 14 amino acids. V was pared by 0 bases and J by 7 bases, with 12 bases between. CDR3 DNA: TGTGCCACCAGCAGAGATAGGCAGGGGTCGACCCAGTACTTC. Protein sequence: CATSRDRQGSTQYF.

CDR3 sequence: CASSYPSGKLETQYF. The CDR3 DNA follows: TGTGCCAGCAGTTACCCGAGCGGGAAATTGGAGACCCAGTACTTC. The rearrangement links TRBV6-6 to TRBJ2-5; 7 bases line up with TRBD2. Per germline, CDR1 MNHNY and CDR2 SVGAGI (reference sequence). The CDR3 totals 15 residues. With V trimmed by 2 bases and J by 5 bases, 8 bases remained unmatched.

This CDR3 is CASSGGNTEAFF. CDR3 bases: TGTGCCAGCAGCGGAGGAAACACTGAAGCTTTCTTT. The rearrangement uses TRBV7-9 and TRBJ1-1, with D unresolved. The CDR3 totals 12 residues. Trimming took 5 bases from V and 2 from J, leaving 6 bases between them. CDR1 is SEHNR, CDR2 FQNEAQ, per germline (reference sequence). Variable domain in full (rest from reference TRBV7-9 and TRBJ1-1): DTGVSQNPRHKITKRGQNVTFRCDPISEHNRLYWYRQTLGQGPEFLTYFQNEAQLEKSRLLSDRFSAERPKGSFSTLEIQRTEQGDSAMYLCASSGGNTEAFFGQGTRLTVV.

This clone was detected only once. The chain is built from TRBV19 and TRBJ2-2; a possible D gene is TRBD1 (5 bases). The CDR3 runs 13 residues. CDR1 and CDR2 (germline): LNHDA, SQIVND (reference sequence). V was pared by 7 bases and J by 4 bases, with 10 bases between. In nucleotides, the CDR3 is TGTGCCAGTAAGGGGCCTGGCACCGGGGAGCTGTTTTTT. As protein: CASKGPGTGELFF.

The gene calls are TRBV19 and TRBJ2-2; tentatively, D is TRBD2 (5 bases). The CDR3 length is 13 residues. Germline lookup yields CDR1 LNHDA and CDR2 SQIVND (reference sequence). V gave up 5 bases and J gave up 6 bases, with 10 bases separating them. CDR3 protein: CASSGSGPGELFF. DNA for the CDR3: TGTGCCAGTAGTGGGAGTGGGCCCGGGGAGCTGTTTTTT.